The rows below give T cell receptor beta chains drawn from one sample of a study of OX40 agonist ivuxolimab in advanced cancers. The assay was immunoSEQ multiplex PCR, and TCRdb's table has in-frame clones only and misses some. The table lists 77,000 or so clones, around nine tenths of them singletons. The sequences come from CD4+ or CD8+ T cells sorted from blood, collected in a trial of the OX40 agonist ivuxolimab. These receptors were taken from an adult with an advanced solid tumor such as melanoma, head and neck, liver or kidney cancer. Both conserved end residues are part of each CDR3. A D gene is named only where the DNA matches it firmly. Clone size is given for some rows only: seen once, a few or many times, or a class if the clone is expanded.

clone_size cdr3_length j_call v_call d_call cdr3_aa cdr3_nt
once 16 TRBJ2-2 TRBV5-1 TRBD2 CASSEGLAGARVELFF TGCGCCAGCAGCGAGGGACTAGCGGGGGCGCGTGTGGAGCTGTTTTTT
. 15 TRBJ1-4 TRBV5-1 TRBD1 CASSLGQGAHEKLFF TGCGCCAGCAGCTTGGGTCAGGGGGCTCATGAAAAACTGTTTTTT
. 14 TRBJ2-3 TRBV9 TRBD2 CASSFRTSANTQYF TGTGCCAGCAGCTTTAGGACTAGCGCTAATACGCAGTATTTT
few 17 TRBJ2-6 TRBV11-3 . CASSLTGWNGGANVLTF TGTGCCAGCAGCTTAACAGGGTGGAATGGGGGGGCCAACGTCCTGACTTTC
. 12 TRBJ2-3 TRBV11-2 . CASSSEGDTQYF TGTGCCAGCAGCTCGGAAGGGGATACGCAGTATTTT
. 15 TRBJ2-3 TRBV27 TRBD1 CATTGDPSHTDTQYF TGTGCCACCACAGGGGACCCCAGCCACACAGATACGCAGTATTTT
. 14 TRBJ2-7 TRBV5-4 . CASSSTGRSGEQYF TGTGCCAGCAGCTCCACAGGGCGGTCCGGCGAGCAGTACTTC
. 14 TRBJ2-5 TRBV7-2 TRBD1 CASSPTGLLETQYF TGTGCCAGCAGCCCGACAGGGCTCTTAGAGACCCAGTACTTC
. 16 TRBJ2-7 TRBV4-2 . CASSPLGRDTSYEQYF TGTGCCAGCAGCCCCCTGGGCCGGGACACCTCCTACGAGCAGTACTTC
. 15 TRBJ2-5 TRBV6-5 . CASRPRLGWRETQYF TGTGCCAGCAGACCCAGGCTTGGTTGGAGGGAGACCCAGTACTTC
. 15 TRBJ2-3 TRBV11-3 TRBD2 CASSLGGRASDTQYF TGTGCCAGCAGCTTAGGAGGGAGGGCCTCGGATACGCAGTATTTT
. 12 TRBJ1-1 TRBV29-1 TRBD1 CSVVFLGQEAFF TGCAGCGTTGTATTCCTGGGACAGGAAGCTTTCTTT
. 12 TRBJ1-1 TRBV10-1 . CATPGTNTEAFF TGCGCCACCCCCGGGACCAACACTGAAGCTTTCTTT
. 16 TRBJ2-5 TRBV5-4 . CASSLPGSTVGETQYF TGTGCCAGCAGCTTGCCCGGGAGTACAGTCGGAGAGACCCAGTACTTC
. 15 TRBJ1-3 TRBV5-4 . CASAPGTQAGNTIYF TGTGCCAGTGCCCCCGGGACCCAAGCAGGAAACACCATATATTTT
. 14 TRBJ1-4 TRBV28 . CASRLGQGNEKLFF TGTGCCAGCAGGTTAGGGCAGGGAAATGAAAAACTGTTTTTT
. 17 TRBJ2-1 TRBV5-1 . CASSLEALGPAYNEQFF TGCGCCAGCAGCTTGGAGGCCCTCGGGCCCGCCTACAATGAGCAGTTCTTC
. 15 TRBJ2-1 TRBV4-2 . CASRQVLATHNEQFF TGTGCCAGCAGACAAGTATTAGCTACCCACAATGAGCAGTTCTTC
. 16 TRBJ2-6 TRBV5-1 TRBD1 CASSPRQGTGANVLTF TGCGCCAGCAGCCCAAGACAGGGTACTGGGGCCAACGTCCTGACTTTC
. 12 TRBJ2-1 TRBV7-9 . CASSPDYNEQFF TGTGCCAGCAGCCCGGACTACAATGAGCAGTTCTTC
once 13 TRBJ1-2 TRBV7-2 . CASSSARRGGYTF TGTGCCAGCAGCTCAGCGCGCCGGGGAGGCTACACCTTC
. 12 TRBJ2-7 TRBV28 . CASIGRPYEQYF TGTGCCAGCATCGGGAGACCCTACGAGCAGTACTTC
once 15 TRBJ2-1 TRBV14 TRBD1 CASSRDLTGVGEQFF TGTGCCAGCAGCCGAGATTTGACAGGGGTGGGTGAGCAGTTCTTC
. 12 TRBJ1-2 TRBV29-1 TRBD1 CSVVDREHGYTF TGCAGCGTTGTGGACAGGGAACATGGCTACACCTTC
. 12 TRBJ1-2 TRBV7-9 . CASSVLESGYTF TGTGCCAGCAGCGTGCTAGAATCGGGCTACACCTTC
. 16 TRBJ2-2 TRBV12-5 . CASGLVQTANTGELFF TGTGCTAGTGGTTTGGTACAAACAGCGAACACCGGGGAGCTGTTTTTT
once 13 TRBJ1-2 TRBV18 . CASSREDSYGYTF TGTGCCAGCTCACGTGAGGACTCCTATGGCTACACCTTC
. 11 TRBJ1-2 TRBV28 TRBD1 CAVTGNYGYTF TGTGCTGTGACAGGGAACTATGGCTACACCTTC
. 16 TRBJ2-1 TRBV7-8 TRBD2 CASSLAGAGVSNEQFF TGTGCCAGCAGCTTAGCCGGAGCGGGAGTTTCCAATGAGCAGTTCTTC
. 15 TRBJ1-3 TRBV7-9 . CASSSPQESGNTIYF TGTGCCAGCAGCTCCCCACAGGAGTCTGGAAACACCATATATTTT
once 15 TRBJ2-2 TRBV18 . CASSPVGTNTGELFF TGTGCCAGCTCACCAGTGGGGACTAACACCGGGGAGCTGTTTTTT
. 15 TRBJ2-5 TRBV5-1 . CASSLPGGGIETQYF TGCGCCAGCAGCTTGCCAGGGGGGGGCATTGAGACCCAGTACTTC
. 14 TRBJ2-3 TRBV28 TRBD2 CASSRSGVTDTQYF TGTGCCAGCAGCCGGAGCGGGGTCACAGATACGCAGTATTTT
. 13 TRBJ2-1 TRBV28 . CASRGWARGEQFF TGTGCCAGCAGGGGATGGGCACGGGGTGAGCAGTTCTTC
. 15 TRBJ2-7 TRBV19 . CASSIIADSSYEQYF TGTGCCAGTAGCATTATAGCGGATAGCTCCTACGAGCAGTACTTC
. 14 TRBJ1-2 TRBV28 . CASSLKGGVKGYTF TGTGCCAGCAGTTTGAAAGGGGGGGTAAAGGGCTACACCTTC
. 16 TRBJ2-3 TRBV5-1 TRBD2 CASSLALAGNTDTQYF TGCGCCAGCAGCTTGGCACTAGCGGGGAACACAGATACGCAGTATTTT
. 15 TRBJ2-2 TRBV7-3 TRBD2 CASSLAGGNTGELFF TGTGCCAGCAGCTTAGCGGGGGGCAACACCGGGGAGCTGTTTTTT
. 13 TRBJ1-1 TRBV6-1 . CASRDIMNTEAFF TGTGCCAGCAGGGACATAATGAACACTGAAGCTTTCTTT
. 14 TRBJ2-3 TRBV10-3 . CAISGSSRTDTQYF TGTGCCATCAGCGGGAGCTCCCGCACAGATACGCAGTATTTT
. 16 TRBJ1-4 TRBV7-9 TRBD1 CASSLERGQGNEKLFF TGTGCCAGCAGCTTAGAGCGGGGACAGGGTAATGAAAAACTGTTTTTT
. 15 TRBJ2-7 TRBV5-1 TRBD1 CASSLDGQDVYEQYF TGCGCCAGCAGCTTGGATGGACAGGACGTCTACGAGCAGTACTTC
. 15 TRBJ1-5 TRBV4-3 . CASSQQAGTNQPQHF TGCGCCAGCAGCCAACAAGCCGGGACAAATCAGCCCCAGCATTTT
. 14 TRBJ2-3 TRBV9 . CASSIISTTDTQYF TGTGCCAGCAGCATTATTTCTACCACAGATACGCAGTATTTT
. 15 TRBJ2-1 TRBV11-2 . CASSLSGTTNNEQFF TGTGCCAGCAGCTTGTCCGGGACGACCAACAATGAGCAGTTCTTC
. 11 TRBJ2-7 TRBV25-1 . CASSRLYEQYF TGTGCCAGCAGTAGGCTTTACGAGCAGTACTTC
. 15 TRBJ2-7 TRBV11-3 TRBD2 CASSLSASGTYEQYF TGTGCCAGCAGCTTATCCGCTAGCGGTACCTACGAGCAGTACTTC
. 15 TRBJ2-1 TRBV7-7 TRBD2 CASSAGLAGDNEQFF TGTGCCAGCAGCGCGGGACTAGCGGGAGACAATGAGCAGTTCTTC
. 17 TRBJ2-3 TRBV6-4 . CASSDSGTSDGTDTQYF TGTGCCAGCAGTGATTCAGGGACCTCGGACGGGACAGATACGCAGTATTTT
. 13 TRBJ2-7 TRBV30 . CAWWGGLGYEQYF TGTGCCTGGTGGGGCGGACTCGGCTACGAGCAGTACTTC
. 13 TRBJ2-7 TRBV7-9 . CASSDQNLYEQYF TGTGCCAGCAGTGACCAGAATCTATACGAGCAGTACTTC
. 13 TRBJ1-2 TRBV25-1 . CASSEAGDYGYTF TGTGCCAGCAGTGAAGCAGGGGACTATGGCTACACCTTC
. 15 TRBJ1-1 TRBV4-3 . CASSQDLGRDTEAFF TGCGCCAGCAGCCAAGACCTGGGGAGGGACACTGAAGCTTTCTTT
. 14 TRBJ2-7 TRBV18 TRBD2 CASRTSGGSYEQYF TGTGCCAGCCGGACTAGCGGCGGATCTTACGAGCAGTACTTC